The 21 T cell receptor beta chains reported below all come from one sample, sequenced in a study of blood T cell repertoires in COVID-19. Profiling relied on immunoSEQ multiplex PCR, and the TCRdb table lists in-frame clones only, not all of them. This table holds over 80,000 clones, 70% to 90% found once. Sequenced sample: peripheral blood. These receptors all come from a man between 65 and 79 years old with acute or convalescent COVID-19.

The chain links TRBV3-1 (or the pseudogene TRBV3-2) to TRBJ1-5; the D is unclear. The CDR3 consists of 13 residues. Germline V CDR1 and CDR2: LGHDT, YNNKEL (reference sequence). V lost 1 base and J lost 9, with 10 bases in between. CDR3 residues: CASSQAAAGPQHF. The CDR3, as DNA: TGTGCCAGCAGCCAAGCAGCGGCTGGGCCCCAGCATTTT.

This clone was counted once. This chain joins TRBV6-2 or TRBV6-3 and TRBJ2-1; 10 bases map to TRBD2. The J segment lost 6 bases and the V segment lost 6 bases, leaving 5 bases of the junction unmatched. Germline V gene sequence: CDR1 MNHEY, CDR2 SVGEGT. The CDR3 has 14 residues. CDR3 protein: CASSLGLAVNEQFF. DNA for the CDR3: TGTGCCAGCAGCCTTGGACTAGCGGTCAATGAGCAGTTCTTC.

This chain links TRBV5-5 with TRBJ1-3; D call uncertain. This CDR3 contains 14 residues. Germline loops: CDR1 SGHKS, CDR2 YYEKEE (reference sequence). V dropped 4 bases and J dropped 2 bases, with 10 bases sitting between them. Written as DNA, the CDR3 is TGTGCCAGCAGCCCCCTCGAGACTGGAAACACCATATATTTT. Translated: CASSPLETGNTIYF. Combining the CDR3 with reference TRBV5-5 and TRBJ1-3 gives the whole variable domain DAGVTQSPTHLIKTRGQQVTLRCSPISGHKSVSWYQQVLGQGPQFIFQYYEKEERGRGNFPDRFSARQFPNYSSELNVNALLLGDSALYLCASSPLETGNTIYFGEGSWLTVV.

The chain joins TRBV27 to TRBJ1-5, with 8 bases fitting TRBD1. J was trimmed by 5 bases and V by 0 bases; bases with no gene match: 3. Germline assignment: CDR1 MNHEY and CDR2 SMNVEV (reference sequence). The CDR3 has 15 residues. The CDR3 DNA follows: TGTGCCAGCAGTTTATCGGACAGGGTGGATCAGCCCCAGCATTTT. This encodes CASSLSDRVDQPQHF.

The count of this clone is one. V and J are TRBV11-3 and TRBJ2-7; a weak D match, TRBD1 (5 bases). CDR3 length: 16 residues. The ends were cut back, 5 bases at V and 5 bases at J, with 22 bases in the middle. The germline V gene encodes CDR1 SGHNT and CDR2 YENEEA. The CDR3 is CASSQCRGLKAHEQYF. Here the CDR3 DNA reads TGTGCCAGCAGCCAGTGTAGGGGCTTAAAAGCCCACGAGCAGTACTTC.

V usage is TRBV28 and J usage is TRBJ1-1; 8 bases map to TRBD1. The CDR3 contains 14 residues. The V and J ends lost 2 bases and 5 bases, in that order; junction bases with no gene match: 4. Germline V gene data show CDR1 as MDHEN and CDR2 as SYDVKM. The CDR3 here is CASSLTQGETEAFF. Here the CDR3 DNA reads TGTGCCAGCAGTTTAACACAGGGGGAAACTGAAGCTTTCTTT. Drawing the rest from reference TRBV28 and TRBJ1-1, the complete variable domain is DVKVTQSSRYLVKRTGEKVFLECVQDMDHENMFWYRQDPGLGLRLIYFSYDVKMKEKGDIPEGYSVSREKKERFSLILESASTNQTSMYLCASSLTQGETEAFFGQGTRLTVV.

The chain uses TRBV3-1 (or the pseudogene TRBV3-2) and TRBJ2-7; possibly TRBD2 for D (6 bases). Trimming took off 4 bases at V and 2 bases at J, with 15 bases between the two ends. The germline V gene has CDR1 LGHDT and CDR2 YNNKEL (reference sequence). This CDR3 is 15 amino acids long. The CDR3 region is CASSPYREIAYEQYF. As DNA, the CDR3 is TGTGCCAGCAGCCCCTATCGGGAGATCGCCTACGAGCAGTACTTC.

The table lists this clone with a count of one. The chain employs TRBV2 and TRBJ2-3; 8 nucleotides align to TRBD1. The CDR3 contains 14 residues. Germline V gives CDR1 SNHLY, CDR2 FYNNEI. Trimming cost V 6 bases and J 3 bases; bases outside gene matches: 5. CDR3 sequence (DNA): TGTGCCAGCAGCCCGGACAGGGCAACAGATACGCAGTATTTT. Its translation: CASSPDRATDTQYF.

CDR3 sequence reads: CASSRLAGGVYSYNEQFF. CDR3 DNA sequence: TGCGCCAGCAGCAGACTAGCGGGAGGGGTTTACTCCTACAATGAGCAGTTCTTC. The genes are TRBV10-2 and TRBJ2-1, with TRBD2 identical over 14 bases. Germline CDR1 reads WSHSY; CDR2 reads SAAADI. The CDR3 has 18 residues. The ends lost 6 bases at V and 0 bases at J; junction bases unmatched: 7.

V is TRBV30 and J is TRBJ1-2, with 8 bases aligning to TRBD1. J was trimmed by 8 bases and V by 3 bases; bases with no gene match: 11. The CDR3 loop spans 14 amino acids. Germline loops: CDR1 GTSNPN, CDR2 SVGIG (reference sequence). The CDR3 nucleotides read TGTGCCTGGAGCACTACCGGGACAGGCGAAGGCTACACCTTC. Protein product: CAWSTTGTGEGYTF.

J is TRBJ1-2 and V is TRBV7-2; D may be TRBD1 (6 bases). CDR3 length equals 14 residues. Trimming shortened V by 5 bases and J by 4 bases, and 14 bases separated the two germline ends. Germline-derived CDR1 and CDR2 are SGHTA and FQGNSA. CDR3: CASSNPPDSYGYTF. The CDR3 region has the DNA TGTGCCAGCAGCAACCCCCCGGACAGCTATGGCTACACCTTC. The variable domain in full, with the rest retrieved from reference TRBV7-2 and TRBJ1-2, is GAGVSQSPSNKVTEKGKDVELRCDPISGHTALYWYRQSLGQGLEFLIYFQGNSAPDKSGLPSDRFSAERTGGSVSTLTIQRTQQEDSAVYLCASSNPPDSYGYTFGSGTRLTVV.

The chain is built from TRBV7-2 and TRBJ2-1, with D possibly TRBD1 on 5 matching bases. The CDR3 has 14 residues. The germline V and J ends were trimmed by 6 bases and 9 bases, with 18 bases remaining between them. Germline values: CDR1 SGHTA, CDR2 FQGNSA. DNA for the CDR3: TGTGCCAGCAGTTCCCGACAGCCTTTAGGTGAGCAGTTCTTC. Its protein is CASSSRQPLGEQFF.

Only one count was recorded for this clone. The chain has TRBV7-2 and TRBJ1-2; 10 bases agree with TRBD1. CDR3 length: 14 amino acids. With V trimmed by 6 bases and J by 2 bases, 3 bases remained unmatched. Germline CDR1 SGHTA, CDR2 FQGNSA. CDR3 sequence: CASSLTGGNYGYTF. CDR3 nucleotides: TGTGCCAGCAGTCTGACAGGGGGCAACTATGGCTACACCTTC.

The V gene is TRBV19, the J gene TRBJ1-1; 9 bases line up with TRBD1. Germline trimming cut 8 bases from V and 1 base from J; bases unmatched to any gene: 2. The CDR3 extends over 13 amino acids. Germline loops: CDR1 LNHDA, CDR2 SQIVND (reference sequence). The CDR3 DNA follows: TGTGCCAGTTCGGGACAGGGGAACACTGAAGCTTTCTTT. Protein product: CASSGQGNTEAFF. Complete variable domain (other parts from reference TRBV19 and TRBJ1-1): DGGITQSPKYLFRKEGQNVTLSCEQNLNHDAMYWYRQDPGQGLRLIYYSQIVNDFQKGDIAEGYSVSREKKESFPLTVTSAQKNPTAFYLCASSGQGNTEAFFGQGTRLTVV.

This chain connects TRBV18 to TRBJ1-2, with unresolved D. CDR3 length: 12 residues. The V gene's germline CDR1 is KGHSH and CDR2 LQKENI. The V end was cut by 6 bases, the J end by 1 base, with 6 bases between. The CDR3 nucleotides are TGTGCCAGCTCTTCAAATAACTATGGCTACACCTTC. This codes for CASSSNNYGYTF.

The rearrangement joins TRBV23-1 to TRBJ2-7; D unclear. TRBV23-1 is noted as an ORF with a role that remains uncertain. The V gene lost 0 bases and the J gene lost 2 bases, with 11 bases spanning the gap. The CDR3 totals 15 residues. CDR3 in amino acids: CASSQSSTETYEQYF. The CDR3 region has the DNA TGCGCCAGCAGTCAATCGAGTACTGAAACCTACGAGCAGTACTTC.

The V call is TRBV5-1, the J call TRBJ2-1; 10 bases align to TRBD2. This CDR3 is 15 amino acids long. Germline V gives CDR1 SGHRS, CDR2 YFSETQ. The V segment lost 6 bases and the J segment 3 bases; nucleotides outside the gene matches: 6. CDR3 residues: CASTGAGGHYNEQFF. In DNA, the CDR3 is TGCGCCAGCACCGGAGCGGGGGGGCACTACAATGAGCAGTTCTTC.

The CDR3, as DNA: TGTGCCAGCAGACGACAACGTACTAGCGCCTACAATGAGCAGTTCTTC. Translation: CASRRQRTSAYNEQFF. This chain uses TRBV28 with TRBJ2-1; TRBD2 matches 7 bases. Per germline, CDR1 MDHEN and CDR2 SYDVKM. The CDR3 totals 16 residues. V lost 6 bases, J lost 2 bases, and 10 bases stayed unmatched.

CDR3 in amino acids: CAWTQGVGQPQHF. The CDR3 nucleotides are TGTGCCTGGACACAGGGTGTAGGACAGCCCCAGCATTTT. The genes are TRBV30 and TRBJ1-5; the D gene is possibly TRBD1 (6 bases). The CDR3 extends over 13 amino acids. Trimming cost V 4 bases and J 7 bases, with 14 bases left between them. In germline, CDR1 is GTSNPN, CDR2 SVGIG (reference sequence).

The V gene is TRBV29-1, the J gene TRBJ2-7, with D possibly being TRBD2 (6 bases). The germline gives CDR1 SQVTM, CDR2 ANQGSEA. V shed 4 bases and J shed 7 bases, with 14 bases lying between them. The CDR3 covers 12 residues. The CDR3 coding sequence is TGCAGCGTTGCTGGAGGGGATGGGGAGCAGTACTTC. Translated, it gives CSVAGGDGEQYF.

This clone was observed a handful of times. The chain employs TRBV28 and TRBJ2-1, with D possibly being TRBD1 (6 bases). This CDR3 region has 14 residues. Deletions cut 3 bases from V and 7 bases from J, with 13 bases between. CDR1 and CDR2 (germline): MDHEN, SYDVKM. The CDR3 DNA reads as TGTGCCAGCAGTTTTAGGACAGATCGTAATGAGCAGTTCTTC. Translating gives CASSFRTDRNEQFF.